The 22 T cell receptor beta chains listed next were all sequenced from one sample in a study of regulatory T cells in long-lasting Graves disease. Time point of the sample: newly diagnosed GD, antithyroid drugs for less than 3 months. RNA extracted from PBMCs served as the sequencing template. According to the study, TCR beta libraries were built with iRepertoire HTBI primers and CDR3-region Arm-PCR. One entry per CDR3 protein results from TCRdb running MiXCR on the multiplex PCR reads. The data show 620,000 or so distinct CDR3 sequences, approximately 15% seen once. These data also featured in a second study, about T cells in Graves' hyperthyroidism and ophthalmopathy.

Here the sequenced sample was peripheral blood mononuclear cells (PBMCs), taken at new diagnosis, from a patient treated with antithyroid drugs. These receptors came from a woman aged 25 to 39 with Graves disease.

CDR3 coding DNA: TGTGCCAGCTCTGACGGGGTCTCCTACGAGCAGTACTTC. Protein product: CASSDGVSYEQYF. The gene calls are TRBV3-1 and TRBJ2-7, with TRBD2 as a possible D gene (5 bases). V lost 8 bases, J lost 0 bases, and 11 bases lay in between. Germline V gene sequence: CDR1 LGHDT, CDR2 YNNKEL (reference sequence). This CDR3 is built from 13 residues.

This clonotype has at least ten counts. This rearrangement joins TRBV28 to TRBJ2-5; no definite D call. V was cut by 5 bases and J by 1 base, with 11 bases left in between. The CDR3 consists of 14 residues. Germline CDR1 reads MDHEN; CDR2 reads SYDVKM. Here the CDR3 DNA reads TGTGCCAGCAGTGCCTTTTCCGGCCAAGAGACCCAGTACTTC. It encodes CASSAFSGQETQYF.

The table lists this clonotype with many counts. The chain has TRBV24-1 and TRBJ1-4; D possibly corresponds to TRBD1 (5 bases). Deletions cut 4 bases from V and 4 bases from J, with 9 bases between. The germline CDR1 and CDR2 sequences are KGHDR and SFDVKD. The CDR3 has 14 residues. For the CDR3, the DNA is TGTGCCACCAGTGACGGGGCCAGTAATGAAAAACTGTTTTTT. This gives the protein CATSDGASNEKLFF.

This clonotype was counted only a few times. CDR3 DNA sequence: TGTGCCAGCAGCTTCGGGGAAACCTCTGGAAACACCATATATTTT. It yields the protein CASSFGETSGNTIYF. The chain links TRBV13 to TRBJ1-3; D is unclear. The ends were cut back, 3 bases at V and 0 bases at J, with 9 bases in the middle. Germline V gene lookup returns CDR1 PRHDT and CDR2 FYEKMQ (reference sequence). The CDR3 sequence is 15 residues long.

The table lists this clonotype with a few counts. J is TRBJ1-1 and V is TRBV18; no definite D call. Trimming stripped 3 bases from V and 4 bases from J, with 9 bases between. This CDR3 spans 13 amino acids. Germline CDR1 is KGHSH and CDR2 is LQKENI. CDR3 nucleotide sequence: TGTGCCAGCTCACCTGTTGGGTCCACTGAAGCTTTCTTT. It specifies CASSPVGSTEAFF. Full variable domain (outside the CDR3, taken from reference TRBV18 and TRBJ1-1): NAGVMQNPRHLVRRRGQEARLRCSPMKGHSHVYWYRQLPEEGLKFMVYLQKENIIDESGMPKERFSAEFPKEGPSILRIQQVVRGDSAAYFCASSPVGSTEAFFGQGTRLTVV.

This clonotype came up a few times. The chain combines TRBV18 with TRBJ1-1, with D uncertain. Germline V gene sequence: CDR1 KGHSH, CDR2 LQKENI. The CDR3 sequence is 14 residues long. Trimming cost V 3 bases and J 0 bases, with 8 bases left between them. CDR3 sequence: CASSPQSMNTEAFF. The CDR3 nucleotides read TGTGCCAGCTCACCTCAAAGTATGAACACTGAAGCTTTCTTT.

A few counts support this clonotype. The chain has TRBV25-1 and TRBJ1-1, with a possible D match to TRBD1 (5 bases). Germline V gives CDR1 MGHDK, CDR2 SYGVNS. V lost 8 bases to trimming and J lost 5 bases, with 12 bases between them. The CDR3 is 12 residues long. CDR3 sequence: CASARGSTEAFF. CDR3 DNA: TGTGCCAGCGCTCGGGGGAGTACTGAAGCTTTCTTT.

The chain links TRBV3-1 to TRBJ2-5; a possible D gene is TRBD1 (6 bases). Germline V lookup: CDR1 LGHDT, CDR2 YNNKEL (reference sequence). V lost 6 bases and J lost 1, with 15 bases in between. The CDR3 extends over 15 amino acids. CDR3 region: CASRNWGRTQETQYF. CDR3 nucleotide sequence: TGTGCCAGCAGAAATTGGGGGCGAACCCAAGAGACCCAGTACTTC.

Ten or more counts support this clonotype. The V call is TRBV28, the J call TRBJ2-7, with D perhaps TRBD2 (5 bases). Germline assignment: CDR1 MDHEN and CDR2 SYDVKM. The CDR3 is 15 residues long. V was pared by 3 bases and J by 0 bases, with 12 bases between. The CDR3 spells CASSLTGKGSYEQYF. In nucleotides, the CDR3 is TGTGCCAGCAGTTTGACCGGGAAAGGCTCCTACGAGCAGTACTTC.

The V and J genes are TRBV25-1 and TRBJ1-1; weak D call: TRBD1 (5 bases). With 7 bases removed from V and 5 bases from J, the gap between germline ends came to 17 bases. The germline V gene has CDR1 MGHDK and CDR2 SYGVNS. The CDR3 consists of 14 residues. Written as DNA, the CDR3 is TGTGCCAGCACCGACACCTGGGGGGGTACTGAAGCTTTCTTT. Translation: CASTDTWGGTEAFF.

The V gene is TRBV10-1, the J gene TRBJ1-6; no reliable D call. The CDR3 covers 14 residues. Trimming removed 2 bases at V and 9 bases at J, with 11 bases between. Looked up from germline, CDR1 is WNHNN and CDR2 is SYGVQD (reference sequence). The CDR3, as DNA: TGCGCCAGCAGTGAGCAACAGTCAAGTTCACCCCTCCACTTT. It encodes CASSEQQSSSPLHF.

In its sample, this clonotype was seen a few times. The chain employs TRBV3-1 and TRBJ2-1; a possible D gene is TRBD1 (6 bases). Germline V gene data show CDR1 as LGHDT and CDR2 as YNNKEL (reference sequence). The V and J ends lost 3 bases and 7 bases respectively, with 13 bases between them. The CDR3 length is 14 residues. The CDR3 loop reads CASSQTGRKNEQFF. CDR3 nucleotide sequence: TGTGCCAGCAGCCAGACAGGCCGCAAGAATGAGCAGTTCTTC.

The chain links TRBV3-1 to TRBJ1-2; D perhaps matches TRBD1 (5 bases). The CDR3 has 15 amino acids. V was shortened by 5 bases and J by 0 bases, with 13 bases between the two germline ends. Looked up from germline, CDR1 is LGHDT and CDR2 is YNNKEL (reference sequence). The CDR3 reads CASSFRERTNYGYTF. As DNA, the CDR3 is TGTGCCAGCAGCTTCAGGGAGCGGACTAACTATGGCTACACCTTC.

This clonotype was counted between two and nine times. The chain employs TRBV30 and TRBJ2-3; no reliable D call. The DNA end favors TRBJ2-7, so the J call may be wrong. Germline CDR1 reads GTSNPN; CDR2 reads SVGIG (reference sequence). This CDR3 region has 13 residues. The CDR3 here is CAWSATTSHEQYF. The CDR3 DNA follows: TGTGCCTGGAGTGCCACCACCAGCCACGAGCAGTACTTC.

This clonotype came up a few times. The rearrangement links TRBV3-1 to TRBJ2-5; 10 bases agree with TRBD2. The length of the CDR3 is 15 residues. Trimming at V came to 5 bases and at J to 1 base, leaving 4 bases not matched to a gene. In germline, CDR1 is LGHDT, CDR2 YNNKEL (reference sequence). CDR3 nucleotides: TGTGCCAGCAGCGCAAGCGGGGGGGCCCAAGAGACCCAGTACTTC. Its protein product is CASSASGGAQETQYF.

J is TRBJ2-3 and V is TRBV7-9; D ambiguous. From germline, CDR1 is SEHNR and CDR2 FQNEAQ (reference sequence). The CDR3 runs to 17 residues. Deletions cut 5 bases from V and 0 bases from J, with 18 bases between. The CDR3 DNA follows: TGTGCCAGCAGCCAAGAATCGCCCGGGTTTAGCACAGATACGCAGTATTTT. This gives the protein CASSQESPGFSTDTQYF.

The chain recombines TRBV7-2 with TRBJ2-3; TRBD2 matches at 10 bases. V lost 5 bases to trimming and J lost 4 bases; unmatched junction nucleotides: 12. The CDR3 sequence is 17 residues long. The V gene's germline CDR1 is SGHTA and CDR2 FQGNSA. CDR3 sequence: CASSPVELAGAPDTQYF. In DNA form, the CDR3 reads TGTGCCAGCAGCCCCGTTGAGCTAGCGGGAGCCCCAGATACGCAGTATTTT.

At least ten counts were recorded for this clonotype. The rearrangement uses TRBV6-1 and TRBJ1-1; no clear D gene. The V gene's germline CDR1 is MNHNS and CDR2 SASEGT. The V end was cut by 8 bases, the J end by 0 bases, with 16 bases between. The CDR3 runs 15 residues. CDR3 nucleotide sequence: TGTGCCAGCTGCGTTGATATAGCGGTGAACACTGAAGCTTTCTTT. As protein: CASCVDIAVNTEAFF.

This clonotype has only a few counts. This chain links TRBV19 with TRBJ1-1, with D hard to call. The CDR3 is made up of 14 amino acids. Trimming stripped 7 bases from V and 3 bases from J, with 15 bases between. Germline values: CDR1 LNHDA, CDR2 SQIVND (reference sequence). The CDR3 is CASTVLYRDTEAFF. CDR3 sequence (DNA): TGTGCCAGTACCGTCCTGTATCGGGACACTGAAGCTTTCTTT.

The CDR3 spells CASSLVVAEQETQYF. The DNA for the CDR3 is TGTGCCAGCAGCTTAGTCGTAGCGGAACAAGAGACCCAGTACTTC. The chain combines TRBV7-8 with TRBJ2-5, with D maybe TRBD2 (6 bases). The CDR3 is 15 amino acids. Germline assignment: CDR1 SGHVS and CDR2 FQNEAQ. The V and J ends lost 1 base and 2 bases respectively, with 11 bases between them.

The chain couples TRBV12-3 or TRBV12-4 to TRBJ1-5; D gene ambiguous. The CDR3 is 14 residues long. The V and J ends lost 4 bases and 3 bases respectively, with 10 bases between them. The CDR3 is CASSSWVNNQPQHF. The CDR3 coding sequence is TGTGCCAGCAGTTCCTGGGTAAACAATCAGCCCCAGCATTTT.

This clonotype was detected ten times or more. This chain joins TRBV28 and TRBJ1-6, with 8 bases fitting TRBD1. The CDR3 loop spans 15 amino acids. V shed 10 bases, J shed 9 bases, and the junction held 14 bases outside the gene matches. Looked up from germline, CDR1 is MDHEN and CDR2 is SYDVKM. CDR3 sequence (DNA): TGTGCCATCAACAGACGGGGACAGGTACCTTCACCCCTCCACTTT. It codes for CAINRRGQVPSPLHF.